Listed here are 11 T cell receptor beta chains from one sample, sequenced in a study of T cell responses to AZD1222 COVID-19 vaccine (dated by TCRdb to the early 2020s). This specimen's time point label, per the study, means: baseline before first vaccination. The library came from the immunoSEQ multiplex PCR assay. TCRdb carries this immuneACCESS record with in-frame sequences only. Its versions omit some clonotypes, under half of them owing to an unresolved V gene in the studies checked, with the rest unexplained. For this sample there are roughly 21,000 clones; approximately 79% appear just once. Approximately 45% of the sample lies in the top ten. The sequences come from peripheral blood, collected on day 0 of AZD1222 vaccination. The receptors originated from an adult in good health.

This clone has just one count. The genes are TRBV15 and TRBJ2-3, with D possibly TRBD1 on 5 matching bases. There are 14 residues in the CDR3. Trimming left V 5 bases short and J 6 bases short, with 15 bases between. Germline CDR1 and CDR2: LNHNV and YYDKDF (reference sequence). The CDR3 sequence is CATSVARVGDTQYF. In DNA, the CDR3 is TGTGCCACCAGCGTTGCCAGGGTTGGGGATACGCAGTATTTT.

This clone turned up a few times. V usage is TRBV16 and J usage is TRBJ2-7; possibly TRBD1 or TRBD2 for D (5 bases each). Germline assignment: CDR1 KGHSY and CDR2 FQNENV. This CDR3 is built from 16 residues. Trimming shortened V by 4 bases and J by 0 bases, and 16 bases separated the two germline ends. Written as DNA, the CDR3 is TGTGCCAGCAGCCGGGCAGGGACCTCGAGCTCCTACGAGCAGTACTTC. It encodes CASSRAGTSSSYEQYF.

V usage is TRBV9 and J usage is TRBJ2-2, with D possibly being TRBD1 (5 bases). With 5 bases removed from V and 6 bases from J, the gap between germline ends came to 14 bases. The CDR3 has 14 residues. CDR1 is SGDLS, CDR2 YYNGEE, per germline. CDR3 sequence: CASRRASGSGELFF. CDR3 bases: TGTGCCAGCAGGCGCGCATCAGGGTCCGGGGAGCTGTTTTTT.

The CDR3 loop reads CASSIRNSPLHF. CDR3 nucleotide sequence: TGTGCCAGCAGCATCAGGAATTCACCCCTCCACTTT. The chain combines TRBV6-5 with TRBJ1-6; no reliable D call. V was shortened by 6 bases and J by 7 bases, with 7 bases between the two germline ends. The CDR3 spans 12 residues. Germline loops: CDR1 MNHEY, CDR2 SVGAGI.

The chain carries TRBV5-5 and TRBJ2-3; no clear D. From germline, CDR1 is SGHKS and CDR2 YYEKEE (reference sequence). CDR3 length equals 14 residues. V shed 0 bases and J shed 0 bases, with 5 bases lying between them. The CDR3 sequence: CASSLDSSTDTQYF. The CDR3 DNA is TGTGCCAGCAGCTTGGATAGCAGCACAGATACGCAGTATTTT.

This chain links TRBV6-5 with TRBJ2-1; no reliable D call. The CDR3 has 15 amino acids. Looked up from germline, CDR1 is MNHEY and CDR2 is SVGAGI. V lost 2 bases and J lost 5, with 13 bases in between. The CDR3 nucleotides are TGTGCCAGCAGTTACGACCCCTGGCCCCACAATGAGCAGTTCTTC. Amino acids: CASSYDPWPHNEQFF.

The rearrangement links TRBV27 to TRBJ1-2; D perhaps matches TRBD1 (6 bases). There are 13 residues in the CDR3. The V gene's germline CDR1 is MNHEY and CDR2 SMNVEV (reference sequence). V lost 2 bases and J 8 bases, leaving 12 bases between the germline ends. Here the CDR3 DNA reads TGTGCCAGCAGTTTAAGAACAGGGTCCGGCTACACCTTC. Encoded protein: CASSLRTGSGYTF.

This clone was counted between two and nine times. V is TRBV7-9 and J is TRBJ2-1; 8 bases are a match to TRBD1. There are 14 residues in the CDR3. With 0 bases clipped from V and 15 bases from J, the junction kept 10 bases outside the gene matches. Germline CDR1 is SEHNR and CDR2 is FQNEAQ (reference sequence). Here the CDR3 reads CASSLALRQGNPFF. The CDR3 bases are TGTGCCAGCAGCTTAGCACTCCGACAGGGGAACCCGTTCTTC.

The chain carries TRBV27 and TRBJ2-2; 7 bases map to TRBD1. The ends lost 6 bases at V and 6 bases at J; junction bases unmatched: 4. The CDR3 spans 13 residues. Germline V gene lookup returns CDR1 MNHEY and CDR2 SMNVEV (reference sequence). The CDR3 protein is CASSLQGAGELFF. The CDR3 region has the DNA TGTGCCAGCAGCCTGCAGGGGGCCGGGGAGCTGTTTTTT.

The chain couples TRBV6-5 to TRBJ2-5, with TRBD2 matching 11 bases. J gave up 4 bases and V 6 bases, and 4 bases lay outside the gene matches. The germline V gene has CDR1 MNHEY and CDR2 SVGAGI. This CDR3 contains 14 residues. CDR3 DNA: TGTGCCAGCAGCCCCGGACTAGCGGGAGAGACCCAGTACTTC. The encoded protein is CASSPGLAGETQYF.

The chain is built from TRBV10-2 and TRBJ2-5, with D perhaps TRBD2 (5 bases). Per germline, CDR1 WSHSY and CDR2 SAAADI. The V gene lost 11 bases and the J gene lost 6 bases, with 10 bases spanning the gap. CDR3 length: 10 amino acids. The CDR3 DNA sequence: TGCGCCGTCAGAGGGCAGACCCAGTACTTC. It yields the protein CAVRGQTQYF.